Below, one TCR beta chain is given with its context. Other DNA variants within this sample encode the same CDR3. Under the authors' procedure: By means of reference gene primer amplification, nucleated cell counts were estimated. Produced via immunoSEQ multiplex PCR; TCRdb's table is partial and in-frame only. From that table come the V and J calls and clone size; the DNA was used to work out D and trimming. The profile shows hundreds of thousands of clones, less than 85% of them singletons. This sample was taken from a study of blood T cell repertoires in COVID-19. Germline CDR1 is SGHTA and CDR2 is FQGNSA. The CDR3 covers 14 residues. V shed 4 bases and J 4 bases; nucleotides not matched to a gene: 5.

This rearrangement joins TRBV7-2 to TRBJ2-5; TRBD2 matches 8 bases. The receptor was derived from a woman of 80 years or more with acute or convalescent COVID-19. Sequenced sample: peripheral blood. This CDR3 reads CASSSGGRSETQYF. Here the CDR3 DNA reads TGTGCCAGCAGCTCGGGGGGGAGATCAGAGACCCAGTACTTC.